This TCR beta chain stems from a study of blood T cell repertoires in COVID-19. The J segment lost 0 bases and the V segment lost 5 bases, leaving 3 bases of the junction unmatched. The CDR3 is 16 residues long. In germline, CDR1 is MNHNY, CDR2 SVGAGI (reference sequence). The data were produced by immunoSEQ multiplex PCR, yet TCRdb's version contains in-frame clones alone and is incomplete. The table records 150,000 to 200,000 clones, 84% of them present only once. The specimen was PBMCs or T cells enriched from blood (not recorded which). J is TRBJ1-6 and V is TRBV6-6; 8 positions agree with TRBD1. The sequence was collected from a man aged 50 or older who had recovered from COVID-19. CDR3 in DNA: TGTGCCAGCAGTCGGGACAGGAGCTCCTATAATTCACCCCTCCACTTT. Translated: CASSRDRSSYNSPLHF.